One sample yielded the 27 T cell receptor beta chains listed below, sequenced in a study of blood T cells in healthy people across ages. The authors ran a second PCR of roughly 6 to 12 cycles using a sample-barcoded 5' primer and a J-beta primer mix. MiXCR, run by TCRdb on the 5' RACE reads, gives a single entry per CDR3 protein. The table includes 650,000 to 1,000,000 distinct CDR3 sequences, under 40% detected once. Sequencing was carried out using blood. These receptor sequences come from a man aged 18 to 35 in good health.

This clonotype was seen ten or more times. The J gene is TRBJ2-7, the V gene TRBV20-1; D possibly corresponds to TRBD1 (6 bases). The length of the CDR3 is 15 residues. V was shortened by 0 bases and J by 2 bases, with 14 bases between the two germline ends. CDR1 DFQATT and CDR2 SNEGSKA come from the germline V gene (reference sequence). The CDR3 bases are TGCAGTGCTAGAGACCAGAGGACAGCAACCTACGAGCAGTACTTC. Translation gives CSARDQRTATYEQYF.

In its sample, this clonotype was seen a few times. V gene TRBV10-3 combines with J gene TRBJ1-1; a possible D gene is TRBD1 (6 bases). The CDR3 length is 12 residues. Germline-derived CDR1 and CDR2 are ENHRY and SYGVKD. V was pared by 8 bases and J by 7 bases, with 14 bases between. As DNA, the CDR3 is TGTGCCATCGGGGCGACAGGAAATGAAGCTTTCTTT. Translated: CAIGATGNEAFF.

The chain employs TRBV5-1 and TRBJ2-5; D remains ambiguous. This CDR3 has 14 residues. Germline V gene sequence: CDR1 SGHRS, CDR2 YFSETQ. Deletions cut 0 bases from V and 1 base from J, with 7 bases between. The CDR3, as DNA: TGCGCCAGCAGCTTGGGGTCTACCCAAGAGACCCAGTACTTC. This translates into CASSLGSTQETQYF.

The chain couples TRBV9 to TRBJ1-1; the D gene is possibly TRBD1 (6 bases). CDR1 and CDR2 (germline): SGDLS, YYNGEE. The length of the CDR3 is 15 residues. Trimming pared 4 bases from V and 4 bases from J, leaving 17 bases between. CDR3 nucleotide sequence: TGTGCCAGCAGCAGACCCCCGACAGGTACCACTGAAGCTTTCTTT. It yields the protein CASSRPPTGTTEAFF.

This clonotype turned up a few times. The V and J genes are TRBV15 and TRBJ1-5, with 7 positions matching TRBD1. The length of the CDR3 is 15 residues. V dropped 0 bases and J dropped 6; count of bases not matched to a gene: 5. Per the germline V gene, CDR1 is LNHNV and CDR2 is YYDKDF (reference sequence). CDR3 bases: TGTGCCACCAGCAGAGAAGCACAGGGGAGTCAGCCCCAGCATTTT. It translates to CATSREAQGSQPQHF.

This clonotype appeared a few times. This chain uses TRBV20-1 with TRBJ2-3, with D tentatively TRBD1 (6 bases). This CDR3 is built from 14 residues. V shed 3 bases and J shed 2 bases, with 12 bases lying between them. The germline V gene has CDR1 DFQATT and CDR2 SNEGSKA (reference sequence). Here the CDR3 reads CSASAYRATDTQYF. In nucleotides, the CDR3 is TGCAGTGCTAGCGCCTACAGGGCCACAGATACGCAGTATTTT.

V and J are TRBV7-9 and TRBJ1-2, with D uncertain. The V end lost 0 bases, the J end lost 8 bases, and 16 bases lay between the germline ends. The germline CDR1 and CDR2 sequences are SEHNR and FQNEAQ (reference sequence). The CDR3 covers 15 residues. The CDR3 region is CASSLAPTVARGYTF. The CDR3 nucleotides read TGTGCCAGCAGCTTAGCCCCCACCGTAGCTAGGGGCTACACCTTC.

V usage is TRBV20-1 and J usage is TRBJ2-5; TRBD2 matches at 10 bases. The CDR3 sequence is 16 residues long. Germline CDR1 DFQATT, CDR2 SNEGSKA (reference sequence). With 0 bases clipped from V and 2 bases from J, the junction kept 6 bases outside the gene matches. This CDR3 is CSARDWTSGTQETQYF. The CDR3 DNA reads as TGCAGTGCTAGAGATTGGACTAGCGGAACACAAGAGACCCAGTACTTC.

The chain employs TRBV20-1 and TRBJ2-7, with TRBD2 matching over 7 bases. Trimming took 7 bases from V and 2 from J; bases not matched to a gene: 5. The germline gives CDR1 DFQATT, CDR2 SNEGSKA (reference sequence). There are 12 residues in the CDR3. The CDR3 DNA is TGCAGTGGCGGGGGATCAACCTACGAGCAGTACTTC. Translated: CSGGGSTYEQYF.

This clonotype came up many times. The chain links TRBV5-1 to TRBJ2-1; 7 bases are shared with TRBD1. This CDR3 has 13 amino acids. The germline CDR1 and CDR2 sequences are SGHRS and YFSETQ. The junction had 3 bases not matched to a gene; V was cut back by 3 bases and J by 6 bases. CDR3 loop: CASSYTGVNEQFF. The CDR3 DNA reads as TGCGCCAGCAGCTACACAGGGGTCAATGAGCAGTTCTTC. Filled out from reference TRBV5-1 and TRBJ2-1, the complete variable domain reads KAGVTQTPRYLIKTRGQQVTLSCSPISGHRSVSWYQQTPGQGLQFLFEYFSETQRNKGNFPGRFSGRQFSNSRSEMNVSTLELGDSALYLCASSYTGVNEQFFGPGTRLTVL.

The rearrangement uses TRBV6-6 and TRBJ1-2; TRBD1 aligns across 9 bases. CDR3 size: 15 residues. In germline, CDR1 is MNHNY, CDR2 SVGAGI (reference sequence). J was trimmed by 3 bases and V by 4 bases; bases with no gene match: 6. The CDR3: CASSSEDRGDYGYTF. The CDR3 coding sequence is TGTGCCAGCAGTTCTGAGGACAGGGGTGACTATGGCTACACCTTC.

This chain uses TRBV29-1 with TRBJ1-3; D is unresolved. This CDR3 region has 14 residues. CDR1 is SQVTM and CDR2 is ANQGSEA in the germline V gene. V was cut by 0 bases and J by 2 bases, with 8 bases left in between. In DNA, the CDR3 is TGCAGCGTTGAAGATAACGGGGCTGGAAACACCATATATTTT. It is translated as CSVEDNGAGNTIYF.

The CDR3 DNA reads TGCAGTGCTCAGGGACAGGCCGATAGTGAGCAGTACTTC. It translates to CSAQGQADSEQYF. The chain has TRBV20-1 and TRBJ2-4; 8 positions agree with TRBD1. The CDR3 sequence is 13 residues long. The V and J ends lost 5 bases and 13 bases, in that order; junction bases with no gene match: 13. The germline V gene has CDR1 DFQATT and CDR2 SNEGSKA (reference sequence).

This sequence joins TRBV19 and TRBJ2-6; no clear D. The ends were cut back, 1 base at V and 0 bases at J, with 7 bases in the middle. CDR1 is LNHDA and CDR2 is SQIVND in the germline V gene (reference sequence). This CDR3 comprises 16 residues. DNA of the CDR3: TGTGCCAGTAGTATAGCGGTGGTCTCTGGGGCCAACGTCCTGACTTTC. Translating gives CASSIAVVSGANVLTF.

The rearrangement links TRBV3-1 to TRBJ1-1; the D gene is possibly TRBD1 (5 bases). CDR1 is LGHDT, CDR2 YNNKEL, per germline (reference sequence). The ends were cut back, 8 bases at V and 10 bases at J, with 17 bases in the middle. The CDR3 loop spans 12 amino acids. The CDR3 region has the DNA TGTGCCAGCGGCCTGGGGCAAGGTGGAGCTTTCTTT. Its protein product is CASGLGQGGAFF.

The chain employs TRBV27 and TRBJ2-7; D gene ambiguous. The CDR3 extends over 14 amino acids. Trimming stripped 0 bases from V and 0 bases from J, with 6 bases between. Germline V CDR1 and CDR2: MNHEY, SMNVEV (reference sequence). CDR3 coding DNA: TGTGCCAGCAGTTTATCTTGGAGCTCCTACGAGCAGTACTTC. As protein: CASSLSWSSYEQYF.

This clonotype showed up just a few times. The chain carries TRBV5-1 and TRBJ2-5; D gene ambiguous. This CDR3 is built from 13 residues. Germline CDR1 reads SGHRS; CDR2 reads YFSETQ. The V end was cut by 3 bases, the J end by 2 bases, with 8 bases between. CDR3 DNA: TGCGCCAGCAGCTCTGCCAGTCAAGAGACCCAGTACTTC. Its translation is CASSSASQETQYF.

This clonotype was found a few times. The gene calls are TRBV5-1 and TRBJ2-1; TRBD2 aligns across 7 bases. In germline, CDR1 is SGHRS, CDR2 YFSETQ. The V segment lost 9 bases and the J segment 0 bases; nucleotides outside the gene matches: 12. This CDR3 contains 16 residues. CDR3 sequence: CATTLTKRGSYNEQFF. CDR3 coding DNA: TGCGCCACCACGCTGACTAAGCGGGGCTCCTACAATGAGCAGTTCTTC.

The chain recombines TRBV12-3 or TRBV12-4 with TRBJ1-5; TRBD1 agrees at 8 bases. V shed 5 bases, J shed 2 bases, and the junction held 5 bases outside the gene matches. This CDR3 has 15 amino acids. DNA for the CDR3: TGTGCCAGCAGTGGACAGGGATCGTGCAATCAGCCCCAGCATTTT. The encoded protein is CASSGQGSCNQPQHF.

There are a few counts of this clonotype. V and J are TRBV5-6 and TRBJ1-4; perhaps TRBD1 as D (6 bases). This CDR3 has 14 residues. V lost 4 bases to trimming and J lost 5 bases, with 12 bases between them. Germline V lookup: CDR1 SGHDT, CDR2 YYEEEE. The DNA for the CDR3 is TGTGCCAGCAGCCGACAGGTCCTAAATGAAAAACTGTTTTTT. Encoded protein: CASSRQVLNEKLFF.

The rearrangement links TRBV11-2 to TRBJ2-7; the D gene is possibly TRBD2 (5 bases). CDR1 and CDR2 from the germline V gene are SGHAT and FQNNGV. Trimming removed 5 bases at V and 2 bases at J, with 16 bases between. This CDR3 spans 15 amino acids. The CDR3 spells CASSLGWERAYEQYF. DNA for the CDR3: TGTGCCAGCAGCCTAGGGTGGGAGAGGGCCTACGAGCAGTACTTC.

The J gene is TRBJ2-7, the V gene TRBV20-1; 8 positions agree with TRBD1. The CDR3 sequence is 13 residues long. V gave up 3 bases and J gave up 5 bases; unmatched junction bases: 6. Germline V CDR1 and CDR2: DFQATT, SNEGSKA (reference sequence). The chain's CDR3 is CSASRQGFNEQYF. Here the CDR3 DNA reads TGCAGTGCTAGCCGACAGGGGTTTAACGAGCAGTACTTC.

This clonotype was detected many times. This CDR3 is CASSDSGGTEAFF. In DNA, the CDR3 is TGTGCCAGCAGCGACTCAGGGGGCACTGAAGCTTTCTTT. The chain has TRBV9 and TRBJ1-1; TRBD1 agrees at 7 bases. J was trimmed by 4 bases and V by 3 bases; bases with no gene match: 3. In germline, CDR1 is SGDLS, CDR2 YYNGEE. The CDR3 covers 13 residues.

This clonotype occurred once. One base away lies a much larger clone, so this may be a sequencing read error. The rearrangement joins TRBV11-1 to TRBJ2-7; D call uncertain. The CDR3 is 15 residues long. Trimming removed 5 bases at V and 2 bases at J, with 16 bases between. The germline V gene encodes CDR1 SGHAT and CDR2 FQDESV (reference sequence). This CDR3 is CASSPRQERTYEQYF. The CDR3 DNA reads as TGTGCCAGCAGCCCTCGCCAGGAGCGAACCTACGAGCAGTACTTC.

The gene calls are TRBV20-1 and TRBJ1-2, with 8 bases that match TRBD1. Trimming cost V 3 bases and J 5 bases; bases outside gene matches: 11. Germline values: CDR1 DFQATT, CDR2 SNEGSKA (reference sequence). The CDR3 sequence is 15 residues long. CDR3 in amino acids: CSARDQGARGYGYTF. The CDR3 DNA follows: TGCAGTGCTAGGGATCAGGGGGCCAGAGGGTATGGCTACACCTTC.

On this clonotype itself: The CDR3 carries no conserved terminal phenylalanine or tryptophan, so it likely arises from a read error. The chain joins TRBV9 to TRBJ2-1; D unclear. The germline gives CDR1 SGDLS, CDR2 YYNGEE. The CDR3 is 15 amino acids. Trimming pared 0 bases from V and 0 bases from J, leaving 7 bases between. CDR3 bases: TGTGCCAGCAGCGTAGATCCAAGCTCCTACAATGAGCAGTTCCTC. Translating gives CASSVDPSSYNEQFL.

The V gene is TRBV2, the J gene TRBJ2-3, with 7 bases fitting TRBD1. With V trimmed by 8 bases and J by 2 bases, 13 bases remained unmatched. Germline values: CDR1 SNHLY, CDR2 FYNNEI. The CDR3 consists of 16 residues. The CDR3 sequence: CASSIHGTDITDTQYF. The CDR3 DNA is TGTGCCAGCTCAATTCATGGGACAGACATCACAGATACGCAGTATTTT.